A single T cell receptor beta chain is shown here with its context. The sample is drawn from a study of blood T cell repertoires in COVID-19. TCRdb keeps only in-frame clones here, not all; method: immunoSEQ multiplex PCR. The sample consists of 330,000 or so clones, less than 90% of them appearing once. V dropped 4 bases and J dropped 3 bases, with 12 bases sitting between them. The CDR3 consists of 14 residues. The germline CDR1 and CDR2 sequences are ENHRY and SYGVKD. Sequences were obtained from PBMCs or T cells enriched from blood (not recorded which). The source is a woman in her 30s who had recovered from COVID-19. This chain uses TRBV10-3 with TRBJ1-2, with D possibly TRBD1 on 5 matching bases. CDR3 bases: TGTGCCATCAGTGTGGGGCTAGCGGACTATGGCTACACCTTC. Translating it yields CAISVGLADYGYTF.